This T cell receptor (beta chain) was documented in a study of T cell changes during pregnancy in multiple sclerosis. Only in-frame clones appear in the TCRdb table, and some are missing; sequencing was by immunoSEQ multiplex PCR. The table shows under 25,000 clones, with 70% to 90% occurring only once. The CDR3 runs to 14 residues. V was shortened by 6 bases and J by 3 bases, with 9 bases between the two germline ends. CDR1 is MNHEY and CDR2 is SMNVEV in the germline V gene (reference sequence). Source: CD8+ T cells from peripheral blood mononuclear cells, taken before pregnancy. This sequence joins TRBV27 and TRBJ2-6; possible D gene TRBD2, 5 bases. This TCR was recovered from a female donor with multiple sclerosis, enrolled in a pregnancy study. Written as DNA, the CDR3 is TGTGCCAGCAGGGACTCCAGTGGGGCCAACGTCCTGACTTTC. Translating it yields CASRDSSGANVLTF.